The 28 T cell receptor beta chains reported below all come from one sample, sequenced in a study of long-term antiretroviral therapy in people with HIV. The assay used was immunoSEQ (version v3.0), run at survey level. TCRdb's copy holds only in-frame clones and misses some; the assay was immunoSEQ multiplex PCR. The repertoire includes about 25,000 clones, roughly 80% of them detected once, and around 15% sits in the top ten. Sequenced here: unsorted PBMCs, sampled 2.9 years after starting antiretroviral therapy. These receptors came from a man aged 45-65 years with HIV.

V is TRBV7-9 and J is TRBJ2-1, with a tentative D call TRBD1 (5 bases). With 4 bases removed from V and 0 bases from J, the gap between germline ends came to 10 bases. The CDR3 spans 15 residues. Per the germline V gene, CDR1 is SEHNR and CDR2 is FQNEAQ (reference sequence). The CDR3 protein is CASSSGQFSYNEQFF. The CDR3 DNA reads TGTGCCAGCAGCTCAGGACAATTCTCCTACAATGAGCAGTTCTTC.

The genes are TRBV28 and TRBJ1-5, with 7 bases aligning to TRBD1. The germline CDR1 and CDR2 sequences are MDHEN and SYDVKM. The CDR3 loop spans 16 amino acids. After removal of 2 bases from V and 2 bases from J, the junction contained 6 bases not matched to a gene. CDR3 sequence reads: CASSLSRGNGNQPQHF. The CDR3 nucleotides read TGTGCCAGCAGTTTAAGCAGGGGGAACGGCAATCAGCCCCAGCATTTT.

J is TRBJ2-7 and V is TRBV6-5, with D maybe TRBD1 (6 bases). Trimming stripped 4 bases from V and 0 bases from J, with 13 bases between. Germline V CDR1 and CDR2: MNHEY, SVGAGI. This CDR3 spans 15 amino acids. CDR3 sequence reads: CASSWIPGASYEQYF. The CDR3 nucleotides are TGTGCCAGCAGTTGGATCCCAGGGGCCTCCTACGAGCAGTACTTC.

The chain combines TRBV7-3 with TRBJ2-2, with TRBD1 identical over 7 bases. Germline-derived CDR1 and CDR2 are SGHTA and FQGTGA. The CDR3 has 16 amino acids. V lost 4 bases and J lost 1; bases outside the gene matches: 6. In DNA form, the CDR3 reads TGTGCCAGCAGCTCCGGTGGGACAGAGAACACCGGGGAGCTGTTTTTT. Translating it yields CASSSGGTENTGELFF.

The chain uses TRBV2 and TRBJ2-1; D may correspond to TRBD1 or TRBD2 (5 bases each). V gave up 8 bases and J gave up 0 bases, with 11 bases separating them. Germline lookup yields CDR1 SNHLY and CDR2 FYNNEI. The CDR3 runs to 14 residues. The CDR3 sequence is CASPGTDSYNEQFF. The CDR3 DNA follows: TGTGCCAGCCCCGGGACGGACTCCTACAATGAGCAGTTCTTC. Full variable domain (missing parts from reference TRBV2 and TRBJ2-1): EPEVTQTPSHQVTQMGQEVILRCVPISNHLYFYWYRQILGQKVEFLVSFYNNEISEKSEIFDDQFSVERPDGSNFTLKIRSTKLEDSAMYFCASPGTDSYNEQFFGPGTRLTVL.

This clone has only a few counts. V usage is TRBV19 and J usage is TRBJ1-2, with unresolved D. This CDR3 has 13 amino acids. Germline CDR1 is LNHDA and CDR2 is SQIVND (reference sequence). V was trimmed by 2 bases and J by 3 bases, leaving 7 bases between them. The CDR3 bases are TGTGCCAGTAGTATAAGCCCGGACTATGGCTACACCTTC. It specifies CASSISPDYGYTF.

The V gene is TRBV18, the J gene TRBJ1-1; D gene ambiguous. The CDR3 extends over 14 amino acids. Germline CDR1 reads KGHSH; CDR2 reads LQKENI. V lost 4 bases and J lost 2, with 11 bases in between. The CDR3 protein is CASSQAQGNTEAFF. The CDR3 DNA is TGTGCCAGCTCACAGGCCCAAGGTAACACTGAAGCTTTCTTT. Full variable domain (rest looked up from reference TRBV18 and TRBJ1-1): NAGVMQNPRHLVRRRGQEARLRCSPMKGHSHVYWYRQLPEEGLKFMVYLQKENIIDESGMPKERFSAEFPKEGPSILRIQQVVRGDSAAYFCASSQAQGNTEAFFGQGTRLTVV.

This chain connects TRBV2 to TRBJ2-4; 9 nucleotides line up with TRBD2. The V gene's germline CDR1 is SNHLY and CDR2 FYNNEI. Trimming cost V 6 bases and J 8 bases; bases outside gene matches: 5. The CDR3 covers 13 residues. The CDR3, as DNA: TGTGCCAGCAGGCTAGCGGGGTCTTACATTCAGTACTTC. Amino acid sequence: CASRLAGSYIQYF.

This clone was picked up one time. J is TRBJ2-2 and V is TRBV27, with D hard to call. This CDR3 is 17 amino acids long. The V end lost 7 bases, the J end lost 0 bases, and 18 bases lay between the germline ends. Germline lookup yields CDR1 MNHEY and CDR2 SMNVEV (reference sequence). The CDR3 protein is CASTRLGGTTNTGELFF. The CDR3 DNA reads TGTGCCAGCACCAGATTAGGCGGTACCACGAACACCGGGGAGCTGTTTTTT.

The rearrangement joins TRBV11-2 to TRBJ1-2, with 10 positions matching TRBD1. J lost 5 bases, V lost 1 base, and 1 base had no gene match. The CDR3 covers 14 residues. From germline, CDR1 is SGHAT and CDR2 FQNNGV. The CDR3 nucleotides read TGTGCCAGCAGCTTAGGACAGGGGGCATATGGCTACACCTTC. Amino acids: CASSLGQGAYGYTF.

This chain uses TRBV30 with TRBJ2-6, with a tentative D call TRBD1 (5 bases). CDR3 length: 15 amino acids. V was shortened by 0 bases and J by 0 bases, with 6 bases between the two germline ends. Germline lookup yields CDR1 GTSNPN and CDR2 SVGIG (reference sequence). Here the CDR3 DNA reads TGTGCCTGGAGTGTTGGGGCCTCTGGGGCCAACGTCCTGACTTTC. Translating it yields CAWSVGASGANVLTF.

The J gene is TRBJ2-7, the V gene TRBV2, with 9 positions matching TRBD1. From germline, CDR1 is SNHLY and CDR2 FYNNEI. This CDR3 is 15 amino acids long. The V gene end was trimmed by 6 bases and the J gene end by 1 base; junction bases not matched to a gene: 7. CDR3 region: CASSPDDRGSYEQYF. The CDR3 DNA reads TGTGCCAGCAGCCCCGATGACAGGGGGTCCTACGAGCAGTACTTC.

The CDR3 region has the DNA TGTGCCAGCAGCCAAAGGCCGGAAAACACTGAAGCTTTCTTT. This encodes CASSQRPENTEAFF. The rearrangement joins TRBV16 to TRBJ1-1; no clear D. V was trimmed by 2 bases and J by 2 bases, leaving 9 bases between them. The germline CDR1 and CDR2 sequences are KGHSY and FQNENV. The CDR3 sequence is 14 residues long.

The V and J genes are TRBV6-5 and TRBJ1-6, with TRBD1 matching 7 bases. CDR1 is MNHEY, CDR2 SVGAGI, per germline. V gave up 3 bases and J gave up 7 bases; unmatched junction bases: 3. The CDR3 is 14 residues long. CDR3 in amino acids: CASSYGDSNSPLHF. Written as DNA, the CDR3 is TGTGCCAGCAGTTATGGGGACAGCAATTCACCCCTCCACTTT.

J is TRBJ2-2 and V is TRBV6-5; TRBD1 or TRBD2 may be the D gene (5 bases each). V dropped 2 bases and J dropped 0 bases, with 7 bases sitting between them. This CDR3 comprises 15 residues. Germline V gene data show CDR1 as MNHEY and CDR2 as SVGAGI. This chain's CDR3 is CASSYRDPNTGELFF. CDR3 in DNA: TGTGCCAGCAGTTACCGGGACCCGAACACCGGGGAGCTGTTTTTT.

V and J are TRBV2 and TRBJ1-5, with D possibly being TRBD1 (5 bases). The germline V gene has CDR1 SNHLY and CDR2 FYNNEI. The CDR3 has 15 residues. The V end was cut by 4 bases, the J end by 4 bases, with 14 bases between. DNA for the CDR3: TGTGCCAGCAGTGCCTTCGGACAACTTAATCAGCCCCAGCATTTT. Its translation: CASSAFGQLNQPQHF.

The J gene is TRBJ2-1, the V gene TRBV18; weak D call: TRBD2 (7 bases). Per the germline V gene, CDR1 is KGHSH and CDR2 is LQKENI. The CDR3 contains 16 residues. The V end lost 3 bases, the J end lost 4 bases, and 16 bases lay between the germline ends. This CDR3 reads CASSPPGRGLYNEQFF. The CDR3 DNA reads as TGTGCCAGCTCACCTCCGGGGCGGGGGCTTTACAATGAGCAGTTCTTC.

V is TRBV6-5 and J is TRBJ2-7; perhaps TRBD1 as D (5 bases). Germline CDR1 reads MNHEY; CDR2 reads SVGAGI. The CDR3 sequence is 13 residues long. V lost 6 bases, J lost 4 bases, and 13 bases lay in between. The CDR3 nucleotides are TGTGCCAGCAGCCCCGGACACCTTTACGAGCAGTACTTC. It is translated as CASSPGHLYEQYF.

This chain uses TRBV30 with TRBJ1-6, with D perhaps TRBD1 (5 bases). Trimming removed 0 bases from V and 8 bases from J, with 11 bases in between. The V gene's germline CDR1 is GTSNPN and CDR2 SVGIG (reference sequence). This CDR3 contains 14 residues. CDR3 in DNA: TGTGCCTGGAGTGTAGTGGGGCGGCATTCACCCCTCCACTTT. Encoded protein: CAWSVVGRHSPLHF.

This rearrangement joins TRBV11-2 to TRBJ1-6, with D perhaps matching TRBD1 (6 bases). CDR1 is SGHAT and CDR2 is FQNNGV in the germline V gene. The CDR3 consists of 15 residues. The V end was cut by 4 bases, the J end by 7 bases, with 14 bases between. CDR3 region: CASSSQGGANSPLHF. The CDR3 DNA sequence: TGTGCCAGCAGCTCACAGGGCGGGGCAAATTCACCCCTCCACTTT.

This chain uses TRBV6-5 with TRBJ1-2, with 8 bases identical to TRBD1. Germline V gene sequence: CDR1 MNHEY, CDR2 SVGAGI. There are 13 residues in the CDR3. V shed 6 bases and J 4 bases; nucleotides not matched to a gene: 4. CDR3 bases: TGTGCCAGCAGGCGCGGACAGGGCTATGGCTACACCTTC. Translated: CASRRGQGYGYTF.

CDR3 sequence (DNA): TGTGCCACCAGCAGGGCGGGGGTCACTGAAGCTTTCTTT. Its protein product is CATSRAGVTEAFF. The V call is TRBV15, the J call TRBJ1-1, with D tentatively TRBD1 (5 bases). Germline loops: CDR1 LNHNV, CDR2 YYDKDF (reference sequence). Trimming took 3 bases from V and 4 from J, leaving 9 bases between them. The CDR3 is 13 residues long.

The chain is built from TRBV15 and TRBJ1-2; no definite D call. This CDR3 is built from 13 residues. Per the germline V gene, CDR1 is LNHNV and CDR2 is YYDKDF (reference sequence). V was cut by 1 base and J by 4 bases, with 7 bases left in between. The CDR3 DNA follows: TGTGCCACCAGCAGAGGCCAGACCTATGGCTACACCTTC. Amino acid sequence: CATSRGQTYGYTF.

This chain connects TRBV6-5 to TRBJ2-1; unclear D gene. Germline CDR1 MNHEY, CDR2 SVGAGI. Deletions cut 6 bases from V and 8 bases from J, with 8 bases between. This CDR3 has 11 residues. CDR3 sequence reads: CASRVLDEQFF. CDR3 in DNA: TGTGCCAGCAGGGTGTTGGATGAGCAGTTCTTC.

The chain has TRBV18 and TRBJ1-4; D ambiguous. The germline CDR1 and CDR2 sequences are KGHSH and LQKENI. The CDR3 covers 15 residues. V was pared by 0 bases and J by 6 bases, with 11 bases between. CDR3 loop: CASSPPQDRDEKLFF. The CDR3 region has the DNA TGTGCCAGCTCACCACCGCAGGACCGAGATGAAAAACTGTTTTTT. Full variable domain (rest looked up from reference TRBV18 and TRBJ1-4): NAGVMQNPRHLVRRRGQEARLRCSPMKGHSHVYWYRQLPEEGLKFMVYLQKENIIDESGMPKERFSAEFPKEGPSILRIQQVVRGDSAAYFCASSPPQDRDEKLFFGSGTQLSVL.

The chain uses TRBV19 and TRBJ1-2; D possibly corresponds to TRBD1 (5 bases). V was trimmed by 9 bases and J by 4 bases, leaving 36 bases between them. The CDR3 length is 20 residues. Germline CDR1 and CDR2: LNHDA and SQIVND (reference sequence). CDR3 protein: CASLGPGPTSHPGKGYGYTF. The CDR3 DNA reads as TGTGCCAGCTTGGGACCGGGACCAACTTCCCACCCGGGCAAAGGCTATGGCTACACCTTC. The full variable domain, in which reference TRBV19 and TRBJ1-2 provide the parts outside the CDR3, is DGGITQSPKYLFRKEGQNVTLSCEQNLNHDAMYWYRQDPGQGLRLIYYSQIVNDFQKGDIAEGYSVSREKKESFPLTVTSAQKNPTAFYLCASLGPGPTSHPGKGYGYTFGSGTRLTVV.

V and J are TRBV15 and TRBJ2-6, with D tentatively TRBD1 (5 bases). CDR3 length: 18 amino acids. Germline loops: CDR1 LNHNV, CDR2 YYDKDF (reference sequence). V lost 0 bases and J lost 0, with 12 bases in between. The CDR3 region is CATSRELSTGSGANVLTF. For the CDR3, the DNA is TGTGCCACCAGCAGAGAATTGAGCACAGGCTCTGGGGCCAACGTCCTGACTTTC.

This rearrangement joins TRBV18 to TRBJ1-1, with 8 bases that match TRBD1. The CDR3 spans 15 residues. The trim removed 2 bases at V and 4 bases at J, leaving 6 bases unmatched. Germline CDR1 KGHSH, CDR2 LQKENI. For the CDR3, the DNA is TGTGCCAGCTCACCATACGGACAGGGACGCACTGAAGCTTTCTTT. Its translation is CASSPYGQGRTEAFF.